A selection of T cell receptor beta chains follows, all from one sample in a study of T-cell memory formation after mild COVID-19. TCRdb passed the 5' RACE reads through MiXCR, listing each CDR3 protein once. The sample has 200,000 to 250,000 distinct CDR3 sequences, approximately 10% seen once; the top ten hold 3.5% to 4%. Sequencing was done on a sample of PBMCs or a T cell subset sorted from them (not recorded which). Every receptor here comes from a man younger than 35 who had mild COVID-19 (a few samples of this study predate the infection). Cell type and time point are not known. Each CDR3 is given with its conserved first and last residue. A D gene is named only where the DNA matches it firmly. Size tells how often a clone was seen (once, few, many) or the class of an expanded clone, and some rows leave it out.

CASSLDLAGVGSDTQYF | TGTGCCAGCAGCTTAGACCTAGCGGGGGTTGGGTCAGATACGCAGTATTTT | TRBD2 | TRBJ2-3 | . | TRBV7-9
CASRWNRGGGYTF | TGTGCCAGCAGATGGAACAGGGGAGGAGGCTACACCTTC | TRBD1 | TRBJ1-2 | many | TRBV11-2
CASSYSPHSLSYNEQFF | TGTGCCAGCAGTTACTCGCCGCATTCTCTCTCCTACAATGAGCAGTTCTTC | . | TRBJ2-1 | . | TRBV6-5
CASSQDLPIATVVGYGYTF | TGCGCCAGCAGCCAAGATTTGCCGATAGCGACAGTAGTCGGCTATGGCTACACCTTC | . | TRBJ1-2 | few | TRBV4-3
CASSLVLAWERDSYNEQFF | TGTGCCAGCAGCTTAGTGTTAGCTTGGGAGCGGGACTCCTACAATGAGCAGTTCTTC | TRBD2 | TRBJ2-1 | many | TRBV7-8
CASSPGQDFYGYTF | TGTGCCAGCTCACCAGGACAGGACTTCTATGGCTACACCTTC | TRBD1 | TRBJ1-2 | few | TRBV18
CASSSAFEDYNEQFF | TGTGCCAGCAGTTCGGCCTTTGAGGACTACAATGAGCAGTTCTTC | . | TRBJ2-1 | . | TRBV27
CASSQAWAETQYF | TGCGCCAGCAGCCAAGCCTGGGCAGAGACCCAGTACTTC | . | TRBJ2-5 | . | TRBV4-3
CASSQVLNTGTRETQYF | TGCGCCAGCAGCCAAGTCCTAAACACAGGGACCAGGGAGACCCAGTACTTC | . | TRBJ2-5 | . | TRBV4-1
CASSLAPEVKLFF | TGTGCCAGCAGTTTAGCGCCAGAAGTGAAACTGTTTTTT | . | TRBJ1-4 | . | TRBV12-3/TRBV12-4
CASSPLARVGGELFF | TGTGCCAGCAGCCCTCTAGCACGGGTCGGCGGGGAGCTGTTTTTT | . | TRBJ2-2 | many | TRBV11-2
CASSTSRANYGYTF | TGTGCCAGCAGCACCAGCAGAGCTAACTATGGCTACACCTTC | . | TRBJ1-2 | few | TRBV7-2
CASSSLADEQFF | TGCGCCAGCAGCTCCCTAGCTGATGAGCAGTTCTTC | . | TRBJ2-1 | few | TRBV5-1
CASSFDGGNTEAFF | TGCGCCAGCAGCTTCGACGGAGGGAACACTGAAGCTTTCTTT | . | TRBJ1-1 | many | TRBV5-1
CASSYSGTSAITDTQYF | TGTGCCAGCAGTTACTCTGGGACTAGCGCGATCACAGATACGCAGTATTTT | TRBD2 | TRBJ2-3 | . | TRBV6-2/TRBV6-3
CASSSGRRQPQHF | TGTGCCAGCAGTTCGGGTCGACGACAGCCCCAGCATTTT | . | TRBJ1-5 | . | TRBV12-3/TRBV12-4
CATSGRDIWGKLFF | TGTGCCACCAGCGGACGGGACATCTGGGGGAAACTGTTTTTT | . | TRBJ1-4 | few | TRBV15
CASTLILASADTQYF | TGTGCCAGCACCCTTATTTTAGCTTCGGCCGATACGCAGTATTTT | . | TRBJ2-3 | few | TRBV7-2
CASSLERIHGYTF | TGTGCCAGCAGCTTAGAACGGATACATGGCTACACCTTC | . | TRBJ1-2 | . | TRBV7-2
CSARGGAQGYYNEQFF | TGCAGTGCTAGAGGGGGGGCGCAGGGCTACTACAATGAGCAGTTCTTC | . | TRBJ2-1 | many | TRBV20-1
CAISGRGAPDTQYF | TGTGCCATCAGTGGGCGGGGGGCCCCAGATACGCAGTATTTT | TRBD2 | TRBJ2-3 | . | TRBV10-3
CASRLSSYNEQFF | TGTGCCAGCCGACTTAGCTCCTACAATGAGCAGTTCTTC | . | TRBJ2-1 | many | TRBV6-5
CAISEEVVHTEAFF | TGTGCCATCAGTGAAGAGGTAGTGCACACTGAAGCTTTCTTT | . | TRBJ1-1 | many | TRBV10-3
CATGHNLQGGETQYF | TGTGCCACCGGACATAACCTGCAGGGAGGGGAGACCCAGTACTTC | TRBD2 | TRBJ2-5 | . | TRBV15
CASSQSGPLYGYTF | TGTGCCAGCAGCCAATCGGGGCCTCTTTATGGCTACACCTTC | . | TRBJ1-2 | . | TRBV16
CASSLAASGEQFF | TGTGCCAGCAGCTTAGCTGCAAGCGGGGAGCAGTTCTTC | . | TRBJ2-1 | . | TRBV7-9
CASWTGLVTEAFF | TGTGCCAGCTGGACAGGGTTGGTGACTGAAGCTTTCTTT | TRBD1 | TRBJ1-1 | . | TRBV28
CASSVGQQETQYF | TGTGCCAGCAGCGTGGGACAGCAAGAGACCCAGTACTTC | TRBD1 | TRBJ2-5 | many | TRBV9
CSARSPSGGPNTEAFF | TGCAGTGCTAGGTCCCCCTCCGGGGGACCGAACACTGAAGCTTTCTTT | . | TRBJ1-1 | few | TRBV20-1
CSASRDRGYNQPQHF | TGCAGTGCTTCCCGGGACAGGGGATACAATCAGCCCCAGCATTTT | TRBD1 | TRBJ1-5 | . | TRBV20-1
CASSLSGGTGNGYTF | TGTGCCAGCAGCTTATCGGGGGGAACAGGGAATGGCTACACCTTC | . | TRBJ1-2 | many | TRBV7-2
CASSLEGVQETQYF | TGCGCCAGCAGCTTGGAGGGGGTCCAAGAGACCCAGTACTTC | . | TRBJ2-5 | few | TRBV5-1
CASRWTDEETQYF | TGTGCCAGCAGATGGACGGACGAAGAGACCCAGTACTTC | . | TRBJ2-5 | few | TRBV12-3/TRBV12-4
CSARPPGQVRGNQPQHF | TGCAGTGCTAGGCCACCGGGACAGGTGAGGGGCAATCAGCCCCAGCATTTT | TRBD1 | TRBJ1-5 | few | TRBV20-1
CATPTFSGKTPRNTIYF | TGTGCCACTCCTACTTTCAGCGGTAAAACCCCCCGAAACACCATATATTTT | . | TRBJ1-3 | . | TRBV24-1
CSARPGGHTDTQYF | TGCAGTGCGCGCCCGGGGGGCCACACAGATACGCAGTATTTT | . | TRBJ2-3 | many | TRBV20-1
CASRGLANTGELFF | TGTGCCAGCAGGGGACTAGCCAACACCGGGGAGCTGTTTTTT | TRBD2 | TRBJ2-2 | many | TRBV2
CASSFTGTGAKGGYTF | TGCGCCAGCAGCTTCACCGGGACAGGGGCCAAGGGTGGCTACACCTTC | TRBD1 | TRBJ1-2 | . | TRBV5-1
CASSAGTGDNLSNQPQHF | TGTGCCAGTAGTGCCGGGACAGGGGACAATCTTAGCAATCAGCCCCAGCATTTT | TRBD1 | TRBJ1-5 | . | TRBV19
CSARDSPNYGYTF | TGCAGTGCTAGGGACAGCCCTAACTATGGCTACACCTTC | . | TRBJ1-2 | . | TRBV20-1
CARERAEIGRETQYF | TGTGCCAGGGAAAGGGCCGAGATTGGAAGGGAGACCCAGTACTTC | . | TRBJ2-5 | . | TRBV6-5
CASSLRGPAKNIQYF | TGTGCCAGCAGTTTAAGGGGACCGGCCAAAAACATTCAGTACTTC | . | TRBJ2-4 | . | TRBV12-3/TRBV12-4